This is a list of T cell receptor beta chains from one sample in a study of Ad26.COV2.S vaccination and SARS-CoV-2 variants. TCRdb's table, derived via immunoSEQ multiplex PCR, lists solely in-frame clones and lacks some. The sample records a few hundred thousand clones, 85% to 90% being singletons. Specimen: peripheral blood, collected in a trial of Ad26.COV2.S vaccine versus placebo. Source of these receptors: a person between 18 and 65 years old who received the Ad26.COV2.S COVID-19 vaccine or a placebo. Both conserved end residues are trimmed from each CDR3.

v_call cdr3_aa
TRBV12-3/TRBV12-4 ASSLGRGYGYT
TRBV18 ASSPTGKNGNTIY
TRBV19 ATSDRVRDEQY
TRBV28 ASSLSGTGISGANVLT
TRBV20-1 SASRVYSNQPQH
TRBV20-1 SASSLSNEQF
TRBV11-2 ASSLAGGRMETQY
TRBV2 ASSRGQGLDEQY
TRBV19 ASRRAGTRDYEQY
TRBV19 ASSTPGRLSGANVLT